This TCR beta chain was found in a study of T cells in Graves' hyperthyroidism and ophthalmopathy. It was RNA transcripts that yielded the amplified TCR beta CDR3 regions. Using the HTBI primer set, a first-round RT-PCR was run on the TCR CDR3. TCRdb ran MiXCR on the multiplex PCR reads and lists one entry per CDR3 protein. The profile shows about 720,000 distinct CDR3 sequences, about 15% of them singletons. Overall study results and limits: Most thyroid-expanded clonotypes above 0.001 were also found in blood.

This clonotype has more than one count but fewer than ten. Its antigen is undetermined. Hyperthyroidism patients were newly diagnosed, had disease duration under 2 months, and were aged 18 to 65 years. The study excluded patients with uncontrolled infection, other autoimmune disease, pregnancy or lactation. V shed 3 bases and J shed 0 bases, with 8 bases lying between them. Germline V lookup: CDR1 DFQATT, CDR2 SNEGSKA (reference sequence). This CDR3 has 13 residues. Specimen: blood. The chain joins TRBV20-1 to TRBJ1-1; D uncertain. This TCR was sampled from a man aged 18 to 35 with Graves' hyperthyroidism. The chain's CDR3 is CSAREEVNTEAFF. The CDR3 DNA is TGCAGTGCTAGGGAAGAGGTGAACACTGAAGCTTTCTTT.